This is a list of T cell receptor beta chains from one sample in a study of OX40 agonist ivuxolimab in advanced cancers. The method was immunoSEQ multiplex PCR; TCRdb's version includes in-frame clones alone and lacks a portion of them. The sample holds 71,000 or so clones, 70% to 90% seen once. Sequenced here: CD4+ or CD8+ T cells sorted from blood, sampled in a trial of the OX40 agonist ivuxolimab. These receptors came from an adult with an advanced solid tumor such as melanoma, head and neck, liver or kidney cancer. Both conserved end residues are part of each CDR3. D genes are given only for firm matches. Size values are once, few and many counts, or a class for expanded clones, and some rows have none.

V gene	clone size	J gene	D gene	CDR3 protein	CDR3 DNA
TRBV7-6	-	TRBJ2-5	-	CASSSSRGGETQYF	TGTGCCAGCAGCTCTAGCCGCGGCGGAGAGACCCAGTACTTC
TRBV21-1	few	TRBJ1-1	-	CASRADRENTEAFF	TGTGCCAGCAGGGCCGACAGGGAGAACACTGAAGCTTTCTTT
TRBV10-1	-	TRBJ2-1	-	CASWDSPLKSHNEQFF	TGCGCCAGCTGGGACTCGCCCCTCAAGTCTCACAATGAGCAGTTCTTC
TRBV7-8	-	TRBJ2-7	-	CASSTTGHEQYF	TGTGCCAGCAGCACTACAGGACACGAGCAGTACTTC
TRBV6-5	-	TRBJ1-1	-	CASSYHWGTLNTEAFF	TGTGCCAGCAGTTACCACTGGGGGACATTGAACACTGAAGCTTTCTTT
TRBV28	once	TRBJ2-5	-	CASSHRSTGQETQYF	TGTGCCAGCAGCCATCGGTCAACGGGACAAGAGACCCAGTACTTC
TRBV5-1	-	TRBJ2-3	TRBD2	CASSQTSGRTSTDTQYF	TGCGCCAGCAGCCAAACTAGCGGGAGGACGAGCACAGATACGCAGTATTTT
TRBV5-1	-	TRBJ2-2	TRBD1	CASRIPGQGGTGELFF	TGCGCCAGCAGAATTCCGGGACAGGGGGGCACCGGGGAGCTGTTTTTT
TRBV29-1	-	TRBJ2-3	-	CSVHAVTDTQYF	TGCAGCGTTCATGCAGTCACAGATACGCAGTATTTT
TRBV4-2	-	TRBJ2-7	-	CASSQDPIRGNSYEQYF	TGTGCCAGCAGCCAAGATCCTATTCGTGGCAACTCCTACGAGCAGTACTTC
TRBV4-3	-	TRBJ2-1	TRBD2	CASSQDVETSRNNEQFF	TGCGCCAGCAGCCAAGATGTTGAGACTAGCAGAAACAATGAGCAGTTCTTC
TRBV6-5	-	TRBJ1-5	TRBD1	CASRGQQDNQPQHF	TGTGCCAGCAGGGGACAGCAAGACAATCAGCCCCAGCATTTT
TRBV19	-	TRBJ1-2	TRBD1	CASTSEGGRVGYTF	TGTGCCAGTACTTCCGAAGGGGGCCGGGTTGGCTACACCTTC
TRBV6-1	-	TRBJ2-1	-	CASTFQHSSYNEQFF	TGTGCCAGCACCTTCCAACACAGCTCCTACAATGAGCAGTTCTTC
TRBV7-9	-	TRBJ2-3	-	CASSPQSFQSMDF	TGTGCCAGCAGCCCCCAATCCTTCCAATCTATGGATTTT
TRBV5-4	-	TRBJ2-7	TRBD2	CASSSGLAVYEQYF	TGTGCCAGCAGCTCGGGACTAGCAGTATACGAGCAGTACTTC
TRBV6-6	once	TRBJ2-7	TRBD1	CASSPRTGAAYEQYF	TGTGCCAGCAGCCCTCGGACAGGGGCAGCCTACGAGCAGTACTTC
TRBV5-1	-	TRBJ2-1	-	CASSLGTYNEQFF	TGCGCCAGCAGCCTCGGGACCTACAATGAGCAGTTCTTC
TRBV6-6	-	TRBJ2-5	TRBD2	CASMIAGATYQETQYF	TGTGCCAGTATGATAGCGGGAGCGACGTACCAAGAGACCCAGTACTTC
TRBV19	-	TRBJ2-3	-	CASSTQGSDTQYF	TGTGCCAGTAGTACTCAGGGCTCAGATACGCAGTATTTT
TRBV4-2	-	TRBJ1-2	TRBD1	CASSQPQGGHGYTF	TGTGCCAGCAGCCAACCACAGGGGGGTCATGGCTACACCTTC
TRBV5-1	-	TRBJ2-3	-	CASRTTSGPTDTQYF	TGCGCCAGCAGGACCACTTCGGGCCCCACAGATACGCAGTATTTT
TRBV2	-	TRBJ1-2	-	CASRGRGDGYTF	TGTGCCAGCAGAGGACGGGGTGACGGCTACACCTTC
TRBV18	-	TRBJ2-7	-	CASSPPGQGRLEQYF	TGTGCCAGCTCACCACCTGGTCAGGGGAGGCTCGAGCAGTACTTC
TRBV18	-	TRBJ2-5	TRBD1	CASSQIGTGEEQYF	TGTGCCAGCTCGCAAATCGGGACAGGGGAAGAGCAGTACTTC
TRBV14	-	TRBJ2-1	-	CASSRQRVGSRNEQFF	TGTGCCAGCAGCCGTCAGCGGGTCGGGTCCCGAAATGAGCAGTTCTTC
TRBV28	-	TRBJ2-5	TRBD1	CASSLPWDSQETQYF	TGTGCCAGCAGTCTCCCTTGGGACAGCCAAGAGACCCAGTACTTC
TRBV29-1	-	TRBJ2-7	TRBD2	CSVENPSGNYEQYF	TGCAGCGTTGAAAACCCTAGCGGGAACTACGAGCAGTACTTC
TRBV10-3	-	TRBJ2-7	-	CAIRAEGSFYEQYF	TGTGCCATCCGTGCGGAGGGGAGTTTTTACGAGCAGTACTTC
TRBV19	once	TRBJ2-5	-	CASSVGLVGETQYF	TGTGCCAGTAGCGTCGGACTTGTTGGGGAGACCCAGTACTTC
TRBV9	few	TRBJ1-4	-	CASSVGPGAIEKLFF	TGTGCCAGCAGCGTAGGTCCAGGGGCCATTGAAAAACTGTTTTTT
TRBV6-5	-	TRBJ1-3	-	CASSALGTGGNTIYF	TGTGCCAGCAGTGCCTTGGGGACGGGTGGAAACACCATATATTTT
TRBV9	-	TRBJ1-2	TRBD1	CASSVAGQGAYGYTF	TGTGCCAGCAGCGTAGCTGGGCAGGGGGCATATGGCTACACCTTC
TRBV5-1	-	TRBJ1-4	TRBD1	CASSSTGDNEKLFF	TGCGCCAGCAGCTCGACAGGGGATAATGAAAAACTGTTTTTT
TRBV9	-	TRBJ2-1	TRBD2	CASSVAARGNNEQFF	TGTGCCAGCAGCGTAGCTGCGCGGGGGAACAATGAGCAGTTCTTC